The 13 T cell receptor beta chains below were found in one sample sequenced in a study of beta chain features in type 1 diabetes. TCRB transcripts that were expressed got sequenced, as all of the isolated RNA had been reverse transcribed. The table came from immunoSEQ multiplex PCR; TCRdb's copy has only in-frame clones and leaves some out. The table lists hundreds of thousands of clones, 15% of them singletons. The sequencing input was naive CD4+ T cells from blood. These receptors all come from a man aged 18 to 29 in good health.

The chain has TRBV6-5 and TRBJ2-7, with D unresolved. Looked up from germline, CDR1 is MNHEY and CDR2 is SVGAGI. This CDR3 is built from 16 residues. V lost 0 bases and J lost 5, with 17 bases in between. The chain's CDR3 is CASSYSRTGPSNEQYF. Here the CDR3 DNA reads TGTGCCAGCAGTTACTCACGGACGGGCCCTTCGAACGAGCAGTACTTC.

CDR3 coding DNA: TGTGCCAGCAGTAGGACAGGGACGGACTACGAGCAGTACTTC. Its protein product is CASSRTGTDYEQYF. The chain employs TRBV27 and TRBJ2-7; 8 bases agree with TRBD1. The CDR3 contains 14 residues. Germline V lookup: CDR1 MNHEY, CDR2 SMNVEV (reference sequence). With 5 bases clipped from V and 3 bases from J, the junction kept 6 bases outside the gene matches.

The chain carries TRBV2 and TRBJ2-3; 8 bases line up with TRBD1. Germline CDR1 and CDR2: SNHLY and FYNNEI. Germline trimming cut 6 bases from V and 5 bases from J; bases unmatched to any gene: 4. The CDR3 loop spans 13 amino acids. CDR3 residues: CASRRTGLDTQYF. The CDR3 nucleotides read TGTGCCAGCAGGAGGACAGGGTTAGATACGCAGTATTTT.

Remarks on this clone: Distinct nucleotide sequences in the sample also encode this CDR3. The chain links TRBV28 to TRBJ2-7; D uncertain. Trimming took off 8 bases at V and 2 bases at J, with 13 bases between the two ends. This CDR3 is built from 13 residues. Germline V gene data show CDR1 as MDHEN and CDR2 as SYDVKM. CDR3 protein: CASSGPRAYEQYF. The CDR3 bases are TGTGCCAGCTCTGGACCCAGAGCCTACGAGCAGTACTTC.

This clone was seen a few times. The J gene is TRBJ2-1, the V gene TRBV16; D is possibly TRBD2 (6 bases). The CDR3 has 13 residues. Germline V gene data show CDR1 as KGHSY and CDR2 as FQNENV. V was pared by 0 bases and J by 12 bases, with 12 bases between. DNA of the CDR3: TGTGCCAGCAGCCAATCAGGAGGGAGAGGGCAGTTCTTC. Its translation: CASSQSGGRGQFF.

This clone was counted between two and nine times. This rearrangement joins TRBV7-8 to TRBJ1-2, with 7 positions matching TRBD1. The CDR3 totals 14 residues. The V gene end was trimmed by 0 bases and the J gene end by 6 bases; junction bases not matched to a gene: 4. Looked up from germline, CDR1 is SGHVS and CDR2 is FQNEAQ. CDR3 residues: CASSLAVGTDGYTF. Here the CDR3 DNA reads TGTGCCAGCAGCTTAGCGGTGGGGACAGATGGCTACACCTTC.

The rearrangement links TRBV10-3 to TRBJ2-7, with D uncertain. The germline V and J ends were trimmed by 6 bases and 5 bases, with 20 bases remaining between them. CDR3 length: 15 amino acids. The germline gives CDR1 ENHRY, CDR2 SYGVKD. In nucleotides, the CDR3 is TGTGCCATCAGCCCATTAGGAAGGGATTTAAACGAGCAGTACTTC. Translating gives CAISPLGRDLNEQYF.

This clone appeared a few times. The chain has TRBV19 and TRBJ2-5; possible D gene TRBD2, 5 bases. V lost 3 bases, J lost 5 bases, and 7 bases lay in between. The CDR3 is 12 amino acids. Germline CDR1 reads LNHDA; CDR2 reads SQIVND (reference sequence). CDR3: CASSMRAETQYF. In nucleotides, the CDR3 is TGTGCCAGTAGTATGCGGGCCGAGACCCAGTACTTC.

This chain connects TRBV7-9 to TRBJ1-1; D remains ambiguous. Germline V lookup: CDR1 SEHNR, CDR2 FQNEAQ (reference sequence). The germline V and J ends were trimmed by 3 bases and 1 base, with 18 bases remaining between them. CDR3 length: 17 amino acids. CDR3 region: CASSLRPYQAGNTEAFF. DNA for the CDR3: TGTGCCAGCAGCTTGAGACCATATCAGGCCGGGAACACTGAAGCTTTCTTT. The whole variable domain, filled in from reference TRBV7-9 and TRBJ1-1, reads DTGVSQNPRHKITKRGQNVTFRCDPISEHNRLYWYRQTLGQGPEFLTYFQNEAQLEKSRLLSDRFSAERPKGSFSTLEIQRTEQGDSAMYLCASSLRPYQAGNTEAFFGQGTRLTVV.

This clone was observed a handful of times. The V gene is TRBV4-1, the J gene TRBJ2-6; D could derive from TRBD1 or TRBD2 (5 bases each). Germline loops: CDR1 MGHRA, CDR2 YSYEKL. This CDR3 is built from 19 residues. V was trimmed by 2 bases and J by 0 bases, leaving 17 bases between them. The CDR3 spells CASSQTGTPRSSGANVLTF. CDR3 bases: TGCGCCAGCAGCCAAACCGGGACCCCCAGGAGCTCTGGGGCCAACGTCCTGACTTTC.

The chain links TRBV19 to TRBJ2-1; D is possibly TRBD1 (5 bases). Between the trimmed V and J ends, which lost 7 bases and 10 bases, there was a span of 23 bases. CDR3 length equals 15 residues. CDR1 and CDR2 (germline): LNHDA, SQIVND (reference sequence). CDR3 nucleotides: TGTGCCAGTACCCTTTTACTTACAGGTGTAGGGGAGCAGTTCTTC. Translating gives CASTLLLTGVGEQFF. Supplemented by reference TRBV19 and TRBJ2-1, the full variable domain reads DGGITQSPKYLFRKEGQNVTLSCEQNLNHDAMYWYRQDPGQGLRLIYYSQIVNDFQKGDIAEGYSVSREKKESFPLTVTSAQKNPTAFYLCASTLLLTGVGEQFFGPGTRLTVL.

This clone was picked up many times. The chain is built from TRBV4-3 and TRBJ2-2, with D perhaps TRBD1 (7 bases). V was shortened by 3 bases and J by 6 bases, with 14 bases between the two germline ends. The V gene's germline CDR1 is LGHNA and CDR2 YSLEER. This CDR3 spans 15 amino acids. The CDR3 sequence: CASSQEGQLAGELFF. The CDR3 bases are TGCGCCAGCAGCCAGGAGGGACAGCTGGCCGGGGAGCTGTTTTTT.

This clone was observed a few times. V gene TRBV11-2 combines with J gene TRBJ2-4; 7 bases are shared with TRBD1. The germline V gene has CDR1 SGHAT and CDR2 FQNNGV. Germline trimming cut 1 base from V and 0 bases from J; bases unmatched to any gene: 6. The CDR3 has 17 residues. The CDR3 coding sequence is TGTGCCAGCAGCTTAGTCAGGCGACAGGGAGCCAAAAACATTCAGTACTTC. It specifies CASSLVRRQGAKNIQYF. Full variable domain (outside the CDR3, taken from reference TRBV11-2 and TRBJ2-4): EAGVAQSPRYKIIEKRQSVAFWCNPISGHATLYWYQQILGQGPKLLIQFQNNGVVDDSQLPKDRFSAERLKGVDSTLKIQPAKLEDSAVYLCASSLVRRQGAKNIQYFGAGTRLSVL.